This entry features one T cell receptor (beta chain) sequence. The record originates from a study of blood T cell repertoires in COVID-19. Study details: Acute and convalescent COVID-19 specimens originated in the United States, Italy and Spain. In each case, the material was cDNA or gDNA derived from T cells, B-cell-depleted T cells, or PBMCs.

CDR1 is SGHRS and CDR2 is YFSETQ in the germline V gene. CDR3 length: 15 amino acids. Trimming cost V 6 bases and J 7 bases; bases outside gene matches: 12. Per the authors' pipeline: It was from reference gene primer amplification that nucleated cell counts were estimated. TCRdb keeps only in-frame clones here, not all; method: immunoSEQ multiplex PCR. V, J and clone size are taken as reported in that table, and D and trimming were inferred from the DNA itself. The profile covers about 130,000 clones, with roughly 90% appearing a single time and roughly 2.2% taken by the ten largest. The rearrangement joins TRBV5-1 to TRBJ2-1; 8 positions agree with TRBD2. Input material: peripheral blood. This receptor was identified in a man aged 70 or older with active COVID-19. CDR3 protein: CASTVGGGRKNEQFF. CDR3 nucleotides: TGCGCCAGCACCGTTGGGGGCGGGAGGAAAAATGAGCAGTTCTTC.